The rows below give T cell receptor beta chains drawn from one sample of a study of spatial heterogeneity in lung cancer. TCRdb itself ran the 5' RACE reads through MiXCR, one entry per CDR3 protein. The sample lists around 40,000 distinct CDR3 sequences, under 6.5% seen once, with around a tenth in the top ten. This specimen consisted of PBMCs, obtained at surgery. The receptors derive from a male donor with early-stage non-small cell lung cancer. Both conserved end residues are trimmed from each CDR3. The D gene is left open where the match is weak.

CDR3 protein: ASSSPLRSYNSPLH
CDR3 length: 14
J gene: TRBJ1-6
D gene: -
V gene: TRBV5-6

CDR3 protein: ASSLGLQPPGNIQY
CDR3 length: 14
J gene: TRBJ2-4
D gene: -
V gene: TRBV5-1

CDR3 protein: ASSQRGGAWNEQF
CDR3 length: 13
J gene: TRBJ2-1
D gene: -
V gene: TRBV4-1

CDR3 protein: SFRGVQDTQY
CDR3 length: 10
J gene: TRBJ2-3
D gene: TRBD2
V gene: TRBV29-1

CDR3 protein: ASSPPYSNQPQH
CDR3 length: 12
J gene: TRBJ1-5
D gene: -
V gene: TRBV28

CDR3 protein: ASTRFDNSPLH
CDR3 length: 11
J gene: TRBJ1-6
D gene: -
V gene: TRBV2

CDR3 protein: ASSDHRGRWNNEQF
CDR3 length: 14
J gene: TRBJ2-1
D gene: TRBD1
V gene: TRBV27

CDR3 protein: ASSFQATSPTQY
CDR3 length: 12
J gene: TRBJ2-3
D gene: -
V gene: TRBV5-1

CDR3 protein: ASSALDQNNQPQH
CDR3 length: 13
J gene: TRBJ1-5
D gene: -
V gene: TRBV6-2/TRBV6-3

CDR3 protein: ASSRQGEELF
CDR3 length: 10
J gene: TRBJ1-4
D gene: TRBD1
V gene: TRBV6-6

CDR3 protein: ASSSPLSPLH
CDR3 length: 10
J gene: TRBJ1-6
D gene: -
V gene: TRBV6-5

CDR3 protein: ASSQGDSFYGYT
CDR3 length: 12
J gene: TRBJ1-2
D gene: TRBD1
V gene: TRBV4-2

CDR3 protein: ASSPGVAVTQY
CDR3 length: 11
J gene: TRBJ2-3
D gene: -
V gene: TRBV13

CDR3 protein: ASSPGGRDYGYT
CDR3 length: 12
J gene: TRBJ1-2
D gene: -
V gene: TRBV18

CDR3 protein: ASSPPSGGTQY
CDR3 length: 11
J gene: TRBJ2-3
D gene: TRBD2
V gene: TRBV5-6

CDR3 protein: ASSSPGQGGEQF
CDR3 length: 12
J gene: TRBJ2-1
D gene: TRBD1
V gene: TRBV28

CDR3 protein: ASSYSLHPKAKNIQY
CDR3 length: 15
J gene: TRBJ2-4
D gene: -
V gene: TRBV6-7

CDR3 protein: SVTDRTGVTVPGYLAF
CDR3 length: 16
J gene: TRBJ1-1
D gene: TRBD1
V gene: TRBV29-1

CDR3 protein: ASSTTLQGPTEAF
CDR3 length: 13
J gene: TRBJ1-1
D gene: -
V gene: TRBV7-2

CDR3 protein: ASSLRPPLLAYSNQPQH
CDR3 length: 17
J gene: TRBJ1-5
D gene: -
V gene: TRBV12-3/TRBV12-4

CDR3 protein: ASSEAGRGTYEQY
CDR3 length: 13
J gene: TRBJ2-7
D gene: TRBD1
V gene: TRBV6-1

CDR3 protein: ASSFQVPPKTEAF
CDR3 length: 13
J gene: TRBJ1-1
D gene: -
V gene: TRBV23-1

CDR3 protein: ASSESDEQY
CDR3 length: 9
J gene: TRBJ2-7
D gene: -
V gene: TRBV10-1

CDR3 protein: ASSLGQAVYNEQF
CDR3 length: 13
J gene: TRBJ2-1
D gene: TRBD1
V gene: TRBV9

CDR3 protein: ASSLAVLGLSSGNTIY
CDR3 length: 16
J gene: TRBJ1-3
D gene: -
V gene: TRBV7-2

CDR3 protein: ASSLQQNNEQF
CDR3 length: 11
J gene: TRBJ2-1
D gene: -
V gene: TRBV7-3

CDR3 protein: ASSEGGGQPQH
CDR3 length: 11
J gene: TRBJ1-5
D gene: -
V gene: TRBV10-2

CDR3 protein: ASSLGATNEKLF
CDR3 length: 12
J gene: TRBJ1-4
D gene: -
V gene: TRBV7-9